A single sample gave rise to the 29 T cell receptor beta chains below, sequenced in a study of Ad26.COV2.S vaccination and SARS-CoV-2 variants (dated by TCRdb to about 2021). Receptor libraries were prepared by the immunoSEQ multiplex PCR assay. TCRdb took this table from immuneACCESS and kept in-frame rearrangements with V and J called. Such tables lack part of the clones; where checked against another copy, unresolved V genes explain under half of the gap, and the rest is unexplained. This sample comprises 360,000 or so clones, approximately 90% of them detected only once. The ten largest make up under 2% of the sample. According to the study, the label for this sample's treatment or condition signals: around 19 received Ad26.COV2.S at low or high dose, single or two shots; several received placebo; per-sample allocation not given. Repertoires of vaccine and placebo recipients were sequenced from samples taken on day 63 after the first injection.

Material: peripheral blood, obtained in a trial of Ad26.COV2.S vaccine versus placebo. These receptor sequences come from a person aged 18 to 59 who received the Ad26.COV2.S COVID-19 vaccine or a placebo.

The CDR3 coding sequence is TGTGCCAGCAGGTACACGGGGGAGACCCAGTACTTC. Its protein product is CASRYTGETQYF. This chain links TRBV12-3 or TRBV12-4 with TRBJ2-5; D might be TRBD2 (5 bases). Trimming took off 6 bases at V and 5 bases at J, with 10 bases between the two ends. The CDR3 covers 12 residues.

The gene calls are TRBV28 and TRBJ2-5, with TRBD1 identical over 9 bases. After removal of 4 bases from V and 1 base from J, the junction contained 7 bases not matched to a gene. Germline-derived CDR1 and CDR2 are MDHEN and SYDVKM. The CDR3 covers 16 residues. The CDR3 reads CASSSAGTGTQETQYF. The CDR3 DNA reads as TGTGCCAGCAGTTCCGCCGGGACAGGGACCCAAGAGACCCAGTACTTC.

V and J are TRBV6-2 or TRBV6-3 and TRBJ2-7, with D possibly TRBD2 on 6 matching bases. Trimming shortened V by 1 base and J by 2 bases, and 27 bases separated the two germline ends. Germline values: CDR1 MNHEY, CDR2 SVGEGT. This CDR3 comprises 20 residues. The CDR3 loop reads CASSYWWTPLSGPRTYEQYF. In DNA, the CDR3 is TGTGCCAGCAGTTACTGGTGGACCCCCCTTAGCGGACCACGTACCTACGAGCAGTACTTC.

This chain connects TRBV9 to TRBJ1-1; 8 bases align to TRBD1. Germline trimming cut 4 bases from V and 3 bases from J; bases unmatched to any gene: 8. CDR3 length: 15 amino acids. The V gene's germline CDR1 is SGDLS and CDR2 YYNGEE. Here the CDR3 DNA reads TGTGCCAGCAGCTTACAGGGGGGAAGCTACACTGAAGCTTTCTTT. Translation: CASSLQGGSYTEAFF.

DNA for the CDR3: TGTGCCAGCGGGGGGACTAGCGGTGAAGAGACCCAGTACTTC. This sequence encodes CASGGTSGEETQYF. The chain has TRBV28 and TRBJ2-5, with TRBD2 identical over 11 bases. J gave up 3 bases and V 8 bases, and 5 bases lay outside the gene matches. The CDR3 length is 14 residues. Germline CDR1 reads MDHEN; CDR2 reads SYDVKM.

The chain has TRBV4-3 and TRBJ2-3; no clear D. Germline values: CDR1 LGHNA, CDR2 YSLEER. Trimming stripped 2 bases from V and 1 base from J, with 13 bases between. CDR3 length: 16 amino acids. The CDR3, as DNA: TGCGCCAGCAGCCAAAGCAAGGGTTGGGGCACAGATACGCAGTATTTT. Translation gives CASSQSKGWGTDTQYF.

This chain connects TRBV7-2 to TRBJ2-1, with TRBD1 matching over 8 bases. This CDR3 contains 15 residues. CDR1 and CDR2 (germline): SGHTA, FQGNSA. V lost 5 bases and J lost 7; bases outside the gene matches: 10. This chain's CDR3 is CASSPRGRDRNEQFF. The CDR3 DNA reads as TGTGCCAGCAGCCCTAGGGGCCGGGACAGGAATGAGCAGTTCTTC.

This chain's CDR3 is CAWSVRGSGANVLTF. The CDR3 coding sequence is TGTGCCTGGAGTGTACGAGGATCTGGGGCCAACGTCCTGACTTTC. The chain carries TRBV30 and TRBJ2-6; D unresolved. The CDR3 totals 15 residues. Germline CDR1 reads GTSNPN; CDR2 reads SVGIG (reference sequence). V shed 0 bases and J shed 1 base, with 7 bases lying between them.

The chain uses TRBV27 and TRBJ2-7, with D possibly TRBD1 on 6 matching bases. Trimming cost V 6 bases and J 2 bases, with 17 bases left between them. The V gene's germline CDR1 is MNHEY and CDR2 SMNVEV (reference sequence). This CDR3 is 15 amino acids long. The CDR3 spells CASSKQGWRTYEQYF. The DNA of the CDR3 is TGTGCCAGCAGCAAACAGGGTTGGAGGACCTACGAGCAGTACTTC.

The chain uses TRBV6-4 and TRBJ2-7, with 9 nucleotides matching TRBD1. V lost 11 bases to trimming and J lost 5 bases; unmatched junction nucleotides: 10. Germline CDR1 reads MRHNA; CDR2 reads SNTAGT. The CDR3 is 13 residues long. For the CDR3, the DNA is TGTGCCGGACCACAGGGGGCAAGGGACGAGCAGTACTTC. It encodes CAGPQGARDEQYF.

The rearrangement links TRBV14 to TRBJ2-5, with D possibly TRBD1 on 5 matching bases. Trimming cost V 5 bases and J 4 bases, with 11 bases left between them. Per germline, CDR1 SGHDN and CDR2 FVKESK. The CDR3 consists of 13 residues. This CDR3 reads CASSRRTRETQYF. CDR3 bases: TGTGCCAGCAGCAGGCGGACACGAGAGACCCAGTACTTC.

This clone came up once. This chain links TRBV6-4 with TRBJ2-7; TRBD1 matches 7 bases. Per germline, CDR1 MRHNA and CDR2 SNTAGT. CDR3 length: 16 amino acids. The trim removed 0 bases at V and 2 bases at J, leaving 7 bases unmatched. The chain's CDR3 is CASSDSKPGQPYEQYF. Written as DNA, the CDR3 is TGTGCCAGCAGTGACTCGAAACCGGGACAGCCCTACGAGCAGTACTTC.

The chain combines TRBV14 with TRBJ1-2, with 7 bases identical to TRBD1. J was trimmed by 2 bases and V by 3 bases; bases with no gene match: 0. CDR3 length: 13 residues. Germline loops: CDR1 SGHDN, CDR2 FVKESK. CDR3 coding DNA: TGTGCCAGCAGCCAGGGACAGAACTATGGCTACACCTTC. Its translation is CASSQGQNYGYTF. Using reference TRBV14 and TRBJ1-2 for the parts outside the CDR3, the full variable domain is EAGVTQFPSHSVIEKGQTVTLRCDPISGHDNLYWYRRVMGKEIKFLLHFVKESKQDESGMPNNRFLAERTGGTYSTLKVQPAELEDSGVYFCASSQGQNYGYTFGSGTRLTVV.

The V gene is TRBV12-3 or TRBV12-4, the J gene TRBJ2-3; D remains unclear. V was cut by 2 bases and J by 8 bases, with 11 bases left in between. The CDR3 extends over 13 amino acids. In DNA form, the CDR3 reads TGTGCCAGCAGTTTATACGTCTCAGGTACGCAGTATTTT. Protein product: CASSLYVSGTQYF.

Regarding this clone: At the DNA level, this CDR3 is encoded by other sequences in the same sample as well. This rearrangement joins TRBV6-1 to TRBJ2-7; 7 nucleotides match TRBD1. The V segment lost 0 bases and the J segment 2 bases; nucleotides outside the gene matches: 4. The CDR3 totals 15 residues. Germline V gene sequence: CDR1 MNHNS, CDR2 SASEGT. CDR3 sequence: CASSEAPGQTYEQYF. In DNA, the CDR3 is TGTGCCAGCAGTGAAGCTCCGGGACAGACCTACGAGCAGTACTTC.

This clone was observed once. This chain joins TRBV29-1 and TRBJ1-4; D is possibly TRBD1 (6 bases). V was trimmed by 6 bases and J by 5 bases, leaving 10 bases between them. CDR3 length equals 12 residues. In germline, CDR1 is SQVTM, CDR2 ANQGSEA. CDR3 sequence reads: CSVGGGNEKLFF. The DNA of the CDR3 is TGCAGCGTGGGAGGGGGGAATGAAAAACTGTTTTTT.

In this sample, this clone turned up once. This chain links TRBV27 with TRBJ2-7; TRBD1 is a possible D gene (6 bases). The V gene's germline CDR1 is MNHEY and CDR2 SMNVEV (reference sequence). The length of the CDR3 is 13 residues. V shed 3 bases and J shed 3 bases, with 9 bases lying between them. The CDR3 nucleotides read TGTGCCAGCAGTTTGACAGGAAACTACGAGCAGTACTTC. This encodes CASSLTGNYEQYF.

The chain carries TRBV3-1 (or the pseudogene TRBV3-2) and TRBJ2-1; 12 positions match TRBD2. V was clipped by 4 bases and J by 8 bases; unmatched bases: 6. The CDR3 runs 15 residues. Germline assignment: CDR1 LGHDT and CDR2 YNNKEL (reference sequence). CDR3 coding DNA: TGTGCCAGCAGCCTTGGGCTAGCGGGAGGGGATGAGCAGTTCTTC. Translating it yields CASSLGLAGGDEQFF.

This sequence joins TRBV5-1 and TRBJ2-2, with 13 bases matching TRBD2. J lost 6 bases, V lost 0 bases, and 14 bases had no gene match. CDR3 size: 20 residues. CDR1 SGHRS and CDR2 YFSETQ come from the germline V gene. The CDR3 loop reads CASSLAALAGGTGRSGELFF. The CDR3 region has the DNA TGCGCCAGCAGCTTGGCTGCACTAGCGGGGGGGACCGGCCGGTCCGGGGAGCTGTTTTTT.

The J gene is TRBJ2-5, the V gene TRBV20-1, with TRBD2 matching over 7 bases. Germline lookup yields CDR1 DFQATT and CDR2 SNEGSKA (reference sequence). The CDR3 is made up of 14 amino acids. The CDR3 DNA is TGCAGCGCGAGTTTGGGGGGGGTCCAAGAGACCCAGTACTTC. Its protein is CSASLGGVQETQYF.

The V call is TRBV4-1, the J call TRBJ1-2; the D gene is possibly TRBD1 (6 bases). CDR3 length: 15 residues. Trimming left V 1 base short and J 4 bases short, with 13 bases between. Germline CDR1 reads MGHRA; CDR2 reads YSYEKL. This CDR3 reads CASSQANRDTYGYTF. The CDR3 DNA reads as TGCGCCAGCAGCCAAGCGAACCGGGACACCTATGGCTACACCTTC.

The rearrangement joins TRBV18 to TRBJ2-5, with D unresolved. Trimming left V 5 bases short and J 6 bases short, with 10 bases between. The CDR3 runs 12 residues. CDR1 KGHSH and CDR2 LQKENI come from the germline V gene. The CDR3 sequence is CASSTGDQTQYF. The DNA of the CDR3 is TGTGCCAGCTCAACTGGGGATCAGACCCAGTACTTC.

The chain combines TRBV6-4 with TRBJ2-7, with TRBD2 matching 11 bases. Trimming cost V 0 bases and J 0 bases; bases outside gene matches: 7. Germline values: CDR1 MRHNA, CDR2 SNTAGT. The CDR3 length is 18 residues. The CDR3 DNA reads as TGTGCCAGCAGTGACTCTGTGATAGCGGGAGGGAACTCCTACGAGCAGTACTTC. This codes for CASSDSVIAGGNSYEQYF.

The V call is TRBV10-3, the J call TRBJ2-3; possibly TRBD1 for D (5 bases). The CDR3 totals 15 residues. The V end was cut by 2 bases, the J end by 4 bases, with 13 bases between. Germline CDR1 reads ENHRY; CDR2 reads SYGVKD. This CDR3 reads CAISEGQGQADTQYF. The CDR3 DNA sequence: TGTGCCATCAGTGAGGGCCAGGGTCAAGCAGATACGCAGTATTTT.

The sample holds a few counts of this clone. The chain has TRBV5-1 and TRBJ2-5; either TRBD1 or TRBD2 may supply D (6 bases each). The CDR3 consists of 14 residues. The germline V and J ends were trimmed by 2 bases and 1 base, with 9 bases remaining between them. Germline lookup yields CDR1 SGHRS and CDR2 YFSETQ. The CDR3 region is CASSLQGLQETQYF. DNA of the CDR3: TGCGCCAGCAGCTTACAGGGACTCCAAGAGACCCAGTACTTC.

The chain couples TRBV11-2 to TRBJ1-2, with TRBD1 matching 9 bases. The germline CDR1 and CDR2 sequences are SGHAT and FQNNGV. V dropped 6 bases and J dropped 2; count of bases not matched to a gene: 4. The CDR3 is made up of 14 amino acids. CDR3 amino acids: CASRPDRGNYGYTF. The CDR3 coding sequence is TGTGCCAGCAGGCCGGACAGGGGAAACTATGGCTACACCTTC.

This clone has only one observation. V is TRBV3-1 (or the pseudogene TRBV3-2) and J is TRBJ2-5; possibly TRBD1 for D (6 bases). This CDR3 is built from 13 residues. Trimming left V 0 bases short and J 5 bases short, with 7 bases between. Germline values: CDR1 LGHDT, CDR2 YNNKEL (reference sequence). CDR3 in DNA: TGTGCCAGCAGCCAAGATAGGGGGGAGACCCAGTACTTC. It is translated as CASSQDRGETQYF.

The genes are TRBV28 and TRBJ1-1; no reliable D call. V was trimmed by 5 bases and J by 3 bases, leaving 16 bases between them. The germline gives CDR1 MDHEN, CDR2 SYDVKM. The CDR3 has 15 residues. This CDR3 is CASSDPGRAYTEAFF. The CDR3 region has the DNA TGTGCCAGCAGTGACCCCGGGAGGGCTTACACTGAAGCTTTCTTT.

The rearrangement uses TRBV3-1 (or the pseudogene TRBV3-2) and TRBJ1-5; D remains ambiguous. CDR3 length: 13 residues. V dropped 5 bases and J dropped 5 bases, with 10 bases sitting between them. CDR1 and CDR2 (germline): LGHDT, YNNKEL (reference sequence). CDR3 nucleotides: TGTGCCAGCAGCGGAAAACGGGATCAGCCCCAGCATTTT. It codes for CASSGKRDQPQHF.